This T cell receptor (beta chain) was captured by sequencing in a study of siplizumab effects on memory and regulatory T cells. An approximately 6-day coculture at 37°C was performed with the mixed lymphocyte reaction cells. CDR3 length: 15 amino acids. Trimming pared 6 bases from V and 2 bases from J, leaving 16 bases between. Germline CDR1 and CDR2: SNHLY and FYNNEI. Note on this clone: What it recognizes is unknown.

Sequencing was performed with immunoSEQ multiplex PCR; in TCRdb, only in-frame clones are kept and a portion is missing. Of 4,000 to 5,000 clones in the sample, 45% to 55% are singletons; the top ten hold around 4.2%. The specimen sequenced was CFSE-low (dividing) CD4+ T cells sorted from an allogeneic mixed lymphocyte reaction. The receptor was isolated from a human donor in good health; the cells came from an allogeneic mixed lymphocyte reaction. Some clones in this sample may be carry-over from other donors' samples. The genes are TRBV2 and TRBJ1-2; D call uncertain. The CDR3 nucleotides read TGTGCCAGCAGGGTCAGAGGCCGGGAGAACTATGGCTACACCTTC. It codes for CASRVRGRENYGYTF.